The T cell receptor beta chain described here comes from a study of T cells after posttransplantation cyclophosphamide. The study's findings and limits: Tissue-infiltrating T cells from skin or gut overlapped little with blood T cells. Donor-recipient repertoire similarity was low at 1-2 months, rising over year one. Recipient CMV seropositivity and CMV reactivation strongly tracked TRB clonality.

Only in-frame clones appear in the TCRdb table, and some are missing; sequencing was by immunoSEQ multiplex PCR. The repertoire yields approximately 15,000 clones, none seen only once; the top ten contain about 0.54%. This CDR3 is built from 17 residues. V lost 5 bases, J lost 5 bases, and 23 bases lay in between. The germline V gene encodes CDR1 MNHEY and CDR2 SMNVEV (reference sequence). Treatment was busulfan-fludarabine conditioning, a marrow graft, and cyclophosphamide on days +3 and +4. This clone was counted ten times or more. What it recognizes is unknown. V is TRBV27 and J is TRBJ2-3; maybe TRBD1 (6 bases). This TCR was sampled from a female patient aged 25-40 years who received an allogeneic stem cell transplant from a related donor, was CMV-positive, and had no GVHD. Some T cells may arise from the graft donor. The sequenced sample was PBMCs, obtained after allogeneic stem cell transplant with posttransplant cyclophosphamide. Here the CDR3 reads CASSLYPTGFRGDTQYF. DNA for the CDR3: TGTGCCAGCAGTCTCTACCCTACAGGGTTCAGGGGAGATACGCAGTATTTT.